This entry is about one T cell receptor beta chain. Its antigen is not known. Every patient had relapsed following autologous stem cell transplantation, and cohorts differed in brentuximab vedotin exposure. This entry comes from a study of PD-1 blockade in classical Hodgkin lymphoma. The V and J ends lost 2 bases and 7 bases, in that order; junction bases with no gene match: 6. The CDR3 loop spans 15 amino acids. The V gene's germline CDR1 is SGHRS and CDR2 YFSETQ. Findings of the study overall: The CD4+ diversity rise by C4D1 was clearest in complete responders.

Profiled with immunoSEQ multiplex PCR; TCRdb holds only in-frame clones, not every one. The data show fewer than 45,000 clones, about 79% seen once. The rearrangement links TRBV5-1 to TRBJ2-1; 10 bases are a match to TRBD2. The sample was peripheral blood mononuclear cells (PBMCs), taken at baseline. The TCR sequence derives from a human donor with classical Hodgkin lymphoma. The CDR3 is CASSFLAGVLNEQFF. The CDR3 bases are TGCGCCAGCAGCTTCCTAGCGGGAGTCCTGAATGAGCAGTTCTTC. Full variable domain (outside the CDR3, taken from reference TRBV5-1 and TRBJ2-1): KAGVTQTPRYLIKTRGQQVTLSCSPISGHRSVSWYQQTPGQGLQFLFEYFSETQRNKGNFPGRFSGRQFSNSRSEMNVSTLELGDSALYLCASSFLAGVLNEQFFGPGTRLTVL.